This T cell receptor (beta chain) was observed in a study of blood T cell repertoires in COVID-19. At the level of the study: Samples representing acute and convalescent COVID-19 were sourced from the United States, Italy and Spain. PBMCs, B-cell-depleted T cells, or T cells provided the cDNA or gDNA that made up the material.

The CDR3 is made up of 15 amino acids. Trimming took 7 bases from V and 1 from J, leaving 13 bases between them. The V gene's germline CDR1 is KGHDR and CDR2 SFDVKD. In this sample, this clone turned up a few times. Authors' processing steps: From reference gene primer amplification, estimates of nucleated cell counts were derived. TCRdb's copy holds only in-frame clones and misses some; the assay was immunoSEQ multiplex PCR. V and J calls and clone size are as listed in that table; D and trimming were resolved from the DNA. The sample has roughly 100,000 clones; approximately 83% are singletons. The chain couples TRBV24-1 to TRBJ1-5; perhaps TRBD1 as D (5 bases). The sequence derives from a man between 45 and 60 years old with acute or convalescent COVID-19. The sample consisted of peripheral blood. The CDR3 nucleotides are TGTGCCACCAGGGGTGGAGGGGAAAGCAATCAGCCCCAGCATTTT. It codes for CATRGGGESNQPQHF.